Below, 5 T cell receptor beta chains from the same sample are listed, as sequenced in a study of early T cells in non-severe SARS-CoV-2 infection. TCRdb reanalysed the 5' RACE reads using MiXCR and keeps one entry per CDR3 protein. The sample shows approximately 19,000 distinct CDR3 sequences, roughly 6.1% of them seen only once. The sequencing input was whole blood. The receptor source for this set is an adult who was a healthcare worker with PCR-confirmed SARS-CoV-2 infection or an uninfected control (not recorded which).

This clonotype was found many times. The chain combines TRBV28 with TRBJ1-5; TRBD1 aligns across 7 bases. The V gene end was trimmed by 7 bases and the J gene end by 0 bases; junction bases not matched to a gene: 12. This CDR3 is built from 17 residues. Germline V gives CDR1 MDHEN, CDR2 SYDVKM. CDR3 sequence (DNA): TGTGCCAGCAAACTGACGACAGGGCCTTATAGCAATCAGCCCCAGCATTTT. Residues: CASKLTTGPYSNQPQHF.

This clonotype has at least ten counts. This chain joins TRBV29-1 and TRBJ1-1; unclear D gene. V was pared by 3 bases and J by 0 bases, with 11 bases between. This CDR3 has 14 amino acids. Germline V lookup: CDR1 SQVTM, CDR2 ANQGSEA. The CDR3 spells CSVEVADMNTEAFF. DNA for the CDR3: TGCAGCGTTGAGGTGGCAGACATGAACACTGAAGCTTTCTTT.

The J gene is TRBJ2-3, the V gene TRBV20-1; 10 nucleotides agree with TRBD2. Trimming removed 7 bases from V and 6 bases from J; junction bases left unmatched: 10. The germline V gene encodes CDR1 DFQATT and CDR2 SNEGSKA (reference sequence). The CDR3 length is 14 residues. The CDR3 DNA reads TGCAGTGTGAGTGAAGCGGGAGGGGTGGATACGCAGTATTTT. Translated, it gives CSVSEAGGVDTQYF.

V usage is TRBV28 and J usage is TRBJ1-6; no definite D call. The CDR3 totals 16 residues. Trimming removed 1 base at V and 5 bases at J, with 12 bases between. From germline, CDR1 is MDHEN and CDR2 SYDVKM. The CDR3 region is CASSLLGTANNSPLHF. In DNA form, the CDR3 reads TGTGCCAGCAGTTTATTAGGTACGGCCAATAATTCACCCCTCCACTTT. The full variable domain, its missing parts supplied by reference TRBV28 and TRBJ1-6, is DVKVTQSSRYLVKRTGEKVFLECVQDMDHENMFWYRQDPGLGLRLIYFSYDVKMKEKGDIPEGYSVSREKKERFSLILESASTNQTSMYLCASSLLGTANNSPLHFGNGTRLTVT.

By share of the sample, this clonotype is medium-sized (0.01 to 0.1%). V is TRBV28 and J is TRBJ1-1; the D is unclear. CDR1 and CDR2 (germline): MDHEN, SYDVKM. The V end lost 6 bases, the J end lost 1 base, and 12 bases lay between the germline ends. This CDR3 is built from 14 residues. The DNA for the CDR3 is TGTGCCAGCAGACCAGGACGGCAGAACACTGAAGCTTTCTTT. Translation gives CASRPGRQNTEAFF.